This TCR beta chain was profiled in a study of T cells after yellow fever vaccination (dated by TCRdb to about 2019). Describing the broader study: The SMART-Seq v4 Ultra Low Input RNA kit was used to prepare libraries from fractions with low cell numbers. Blood was drawn at multiple timepoints before and after primary and secondary immunization, with bulk PBMC replicates and cell subsets isolated. To track T-cell clones before and after primary and booster YFV17D yellow fever vaccination, bulk TCR alpha and beta repertoires were sequenced longitudinally. Two healthy male donors made up the cohort, one aged 18 to 29 years and the other aged 30 to 39 years. Paper-wide results and their limitations: The study included only a couple of donors, which limits how far the findings can be generalized. A small fraction of clonotypes showed up in both the CD4 and CD8 compartments, probably as a result of convergent recombination. Computational filtering was needed because FACS-sorted repertoires could contain abundant contaminating clonotypes from the bulk population. Compared with the primary T-cell response, the secondary T-cell response was faster but weaker, reaching its peak on day 5 rather than on day 15. Most clones expanded after primary vaccination (96% of CD4 and approximately 90% of CD8) were re-detected after the booster, suggesting that broad memory maintenance occurred.

TCR cDNA was synthesized by 5'RACE template switching, through which a universal primer site and unique molecular identifiers were introduced. Priming for cDNA synthesis came from both the TCR alpha and TCR beta constant segments. Library amplification used two PCR steps, and the second PCR step added sample barcodes and sequencing adapters. Sequencing of the libraries was done on either Illumina HiSeq 2500 (2x100 bp) or NovaSeq (2x150 bp). The published analysis was carried out like this. MIGEC was used to demultiplex reads and collapse the reads into UMI consensus sequences, and MiXCR was used for V(D)J alignment. Using edgeR on replicate PBMC samples, clonotypes were called vaccine-responding if FDR was below 0.01 and the log2 fold change was above 5 up to day 15. Each bulk clonotype received a CD4 or CD8 identity based on whether the sequenced CD4 or CD8 repertoire contained that clonotype at higher abundance. TCRdb reanalyzed the raw reads on its own, using fastp at Q25 for trimming and MiXCR for clone calling, and kept in-frame beta chains. Each record represents a unique CDR3 protein, reported with the most common genes and DNA among its rows. For this entry, the V and J calls and clone size follow TCRdb and not the study's own pipeline. Counted in this sample were 200,000 to 300,000 distinct CDR3 sequences; 10% to 15% of them appeared once. The ten largest make up less than 0.55% of the sample.

For this clonotype: The antigen it binds to is not known. No much larger clone exists at a distance of one base, and base qualities are not known.

V was cut back by 0 bases and J by 0 bases, leaving a gap of 10 bases between them. CDR1 and CDR2, looked up from the germline V gene, are SGHRS and YFSETQ. The CDR3 spans 16 residues, from the cysteine through the phenylalanine. Here the CDR3 DNA is all that survives: 48 bases in frame from base 1. This specimen's treatment or condition label, per the study, means: live attenuated yellow fever vaccine strain. PBMCs were isolated from peripheral blood using a standard Ficoll-Paque protocol. Dynabeads CD4 and CD8 positive selection kits were used to isolate CD4 and CD8 T-cell fractions. RNA was extracted with TriZol from bulk PBMCs, CD4 and CD8 fractions, and dextramer-positive and dextramer-negative fractions.

The sequences come from CD4+ T cells sorted from PBMCs, collected 45 days after the yellow fever booster vaccination. This chain joins TRBV5-1 to TRBJ2-1; the D gene assignment is ambiguous. This TCR derives from a man aged 30-40 years who received the YFV17D yellow fever vaccine. CDR3 region: CASSLVPTSSYNEQFF. The DNA is TGCGCCAGCAGCTTGGTCCCCACCAGCTCCTACAATGAGCAGTTCTTC.